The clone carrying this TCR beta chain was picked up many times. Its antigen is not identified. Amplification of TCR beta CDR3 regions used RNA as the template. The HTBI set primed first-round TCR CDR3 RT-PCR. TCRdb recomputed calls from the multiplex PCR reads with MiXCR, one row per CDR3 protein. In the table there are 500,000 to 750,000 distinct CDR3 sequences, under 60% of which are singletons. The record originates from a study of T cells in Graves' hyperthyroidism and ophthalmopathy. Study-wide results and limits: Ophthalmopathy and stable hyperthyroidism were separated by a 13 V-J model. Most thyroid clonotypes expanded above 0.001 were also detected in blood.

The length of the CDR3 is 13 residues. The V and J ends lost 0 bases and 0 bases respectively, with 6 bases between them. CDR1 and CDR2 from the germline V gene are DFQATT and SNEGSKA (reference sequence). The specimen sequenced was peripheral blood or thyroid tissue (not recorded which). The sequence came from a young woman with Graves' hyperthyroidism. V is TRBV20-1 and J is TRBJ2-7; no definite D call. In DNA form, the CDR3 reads TGCAGTGCTAGAGAAACCGGCTCCTACGAGCAGTACTTC. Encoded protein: CSARETGSYEQYF.